The 8 T cell receptor beta chains listed next were all sequenced from one sample in a study of cytomegalovirus exposure and HLA in healthy donors. Libraries were prepared by immunoSEQ multiplex PCR; TCRdb keeps only in-frame clonotypes and omits some of them. The sample lists fewer than 200,000 clones; approximately 96% were seen once. Sequencing was performed on PBMCs. The receptors here all came from a woman younger than 30 in good health and CMV-seronegative.

The chain carries TRBV25-1 and TRBJ2-7; 9 nucleotides agree with TRBD1. Losses at the gene ends were 5 bases for V and 2 bases for J; bases not matched to a gene: 4. This CDR3 is built from 14 residues. CDR1 and CDR2 (germline): MGHDK, SYGVNS. This CDR3 is CASSPRTGAYEQYF. In nucleotides, the CDR3 is TGTGCCAGCAGTCCCAGGACAGGGGCCTACGAGCAGTACTTC.

The CDR3 nucleotides are TGTGCCAGCAGCTCCCGGACAGGCGCCGTCTACGAGCAGTACTTC. Protein: CASSSRTGAVYEQYF. V gene TRBV7-9 combines with J gene TRBJ2-7; 7 bases align to TRBD1. Germline CDR1 is SEHNR and CDR2 is FQNEAQ (reference sequence). The CDR3 covers 15 residues. The trim removed 4 bases at V and 3 bases at J, leaving 9 bases unmatched.

This chain uses TRBV5-4 with TRBJ1-2, with TRBD1 matching over 8 bases. Trimming took 0 bases from V and 3 from J; bases not matched to a gene: 1. The V gene's germline CDR1 is SGHNT and CDR2 YYREEE (reference sequence). The CDR3 covers 14 residues. CDR3 amino acids: CASSLETGDYGYTF. The DNA for the CDR3 is TGTGCCAGCAGCTTGGAGACAGGGGACTATGGCTACACCTTC.

This rearrangement joins TRBV12-2 to TRBJ2-3; the tabulated D call, TRBD2, remains unverified against the DNA. TRBV12-2 is recorded as a pseudogene. There are 14 residues in the CDR3. The CDR3 coding sequence is TGTGCGAAAAGGTGTAACCGAGGCAGAGATACGCAGTATTTT. This translates into CAKRCNRGRDTQYF.

This clone has just one count. CDR3 residues: CASSVVGGYTEAFF. The CDR3 nucleotides are TGTGCCAGCAGCGTAGTAGGAGGGTACACTGAAGCTTTCTTT. The J gene is TRBJ1-1, the V gene TRBV9, with no clear D. The CDR3 consists of 14 residues. V was cut by 0 bases and J by 3 bases, with 9 bases left in between. Germline-derived CDR1 and CDR2 are SGDLS and YYNGEE.

The J gene is TRBJ1-2, the V gene TRBV7-9; D unresolved. Germline lookup yields CDR1 SEHNR and CDR2 FQNEAQ (reference sequence). The CDR3 is 11 residues long. Trimming pared 5 bases from V and 6 bases from J, leaving 7 bases between. CDR3 bases: TGTGCCAGCAGCCCCGTAGATGGCTACACCTTC. This sequence encodes CASSPVDGYTF. Variable domain in full (rest from reference TRBV7-9 and TRBJ1-2): DTGVSQNPRHKITKRGQNVTFRCDPISEHNRLYWYRQTLGQGPEFLTYFQNEAQLEKSRLLSDRFSAERPKGSFSTLEIQRTEQGDSAMYLCASSPVDGYTFGSGTRLTVV.

This clone was seen only once. The V call is TRBV5-8, the J call TRBJ2-3; weak D call: TRBD2 (5 bases). The CDR3 has 15 residues. Trimming left V 3 bases short and J 0 bases short, with 11 bases between. Germline V CDR1 and CDR2: SGHTS, YDEGEE. The chain's CDR3 is CASSSGEGSTDTQYF. Written as DNA, the CDR3 is TGTGCCAGCAGCTCTGGTGAGGGTAGCACAGATACGCAGTATTTT.

The chain carries TRBV6-6 and TRBJ2-1; possible D gene TRBD2, 5 bases. The V gene lost 6 bases and the J gene lost 4 bases, with 10 bases spanning the gap. The CDR3 sequence is 13 residues long. Germline values: CDR1 MNHNY, CDR2 SVGAGI (reference sequence). The CDR3 sequence is CASRTTRYNEQFF. CDR3 sequence (DNA): TGTGCCAGCAGAACAACTAGGTACAATGAGCAGTTCTTC.